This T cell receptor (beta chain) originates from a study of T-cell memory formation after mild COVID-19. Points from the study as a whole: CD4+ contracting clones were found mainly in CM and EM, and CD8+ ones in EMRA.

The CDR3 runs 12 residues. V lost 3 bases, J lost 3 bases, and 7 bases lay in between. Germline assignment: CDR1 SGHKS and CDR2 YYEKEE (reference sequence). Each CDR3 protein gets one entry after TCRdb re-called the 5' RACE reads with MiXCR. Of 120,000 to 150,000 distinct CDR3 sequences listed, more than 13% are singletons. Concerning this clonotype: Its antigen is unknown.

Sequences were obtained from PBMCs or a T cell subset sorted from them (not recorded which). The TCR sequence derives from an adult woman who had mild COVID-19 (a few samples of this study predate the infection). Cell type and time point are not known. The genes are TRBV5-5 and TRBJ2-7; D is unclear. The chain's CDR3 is CASSWGGYEQYF. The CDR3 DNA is TGTGCCAGCAGCTGGGGTGGCTACGAGCAGTACTTC.